Shown below are 24 T cell receptor beta chains from a single sample sequenced in a study of blood T cell repertoires in COVID-19. Sequencing used immunoSEQ multiplex PCR; TCRdb keeps in-frame clones, though not all of them. This sample has 200,000 or so clones; roughly 81% occur once, and the top ten carry around 5.5%. Sequences were obtained from peripheral blood. These receptors were taken from a woman between 65 and 79 years old with active or convalescent COVID-19.

V is TRBV6-5 and J is TRBJ1-6; 10 nucleotides align to TRBD1. Trimming at V came to 6 bases and at J to 7 bases, leaving 6 bases not matched to a gene. The CDR3 runs to 15 residues. Germline-derived CDR1 and CDR2 are MNHEY and SVGAGI. CDR3 bases: TGTGCCAGCAGCCGTTCGGGACAGGGGAATTCACCCCTCCACTTT. Translation gives CASSRSGQGNSPLHF.

V and J are TRBV11-2 and TRBJ1-2; 7 bases are a match to TRBD1. The CDR3 is 16 residues long. V was clipped by 5 bases and J by 4 bases; unmatched bases: 13. CDR1 and CDR2 (germline): SGHAT, FQNNGV. The DNA of the CDR3 is TGTGCCAGCAGCCCGAGTGGACAGGTGATATCCTATGGCTACACCTTC. Its translation is CASSPSGQVISYGYTF.

This sequence joins TRBV7-9 and TRBJ2-5; 9 positions match TRBD1. This CDR3 spans 14 amino acids. Germline CDR1 and CDR2: SEHNR and FQNEAQ (reference sequence). The ends lost 3 bases at V and 7 bases at J; junction bases unmatched: 6. The chain's CDR3 is CASSFRTGEGTQYF. The CDR3 DNA reads as TGTGCCAGCAGCTTCCGGACAGGGGAGGGGACCCAGTACTTC.

V gene TRBV28 combines with J gene TRBJ2-5; 12 bases align to TRBD1. Losses at the gene ends were 6 bases for V and 3 bases for J; bases not matched to a gene: 8. This CDR3 is built from 16 residues. Germline V gene data show CDR1 as MDHEN and CDR2 as SYDVKM. This CDR3 is CASSPAGTGGEETQYF. Here the CDR3 DNA reads TGTGCCAGCAGCCCGGCCGGGACAGGGGGCGAAGAGACCCAGTACTTC.

This chain joins TRBV5-1 and TRBJ2-2; TRBD2 agrees at 8 bases. The germline V gene has CDR1 SGHRS and CDR2 YFSETQ. V shed 2 bases and J 5 bases; nucleotides not matched to a gene: 8. This CDR3 spans 16 amino acids. The CDR3 sequence: CASSFSSGSMTGELFF. CDR3 DNA: TGCGCCAGCAGCTTCTCTAGCGGGTCGATGACCGGGGAGCTGTTTTTT.

This chain connects TRBV4-2 to TRBJ2-7, with 7 bases lining up with TRBD1. Germline V gene sequence: CDR1 LGHNA, CDR2 YNFKEQ. The CDR3 is made up of 16 amino acids. V was pared by 1 base and J by 0 bases, with 6 bases of the junction left unmatched. CDR3 loop: CASSQVRGHNSYEQYF. The CDR3 DNA reads TGTGCCAGCAGCCAAGTGAGGGGGCACAACTCCTACGAGCAGTACTTC.

This rearrangement joins TRBV5-1 to TRBJ2-7, with 7 bases matching TRBD2. V trimming: 4 bases; J trimming: 5 bases; junction bases outside the gene matches: 18. Germline assignment: CDR1 SGHRS and CDR2 YFSETQ. This CDR3 is 17 amino acids long. In nucleotides, the CDR3 is TGCGCCAGCAGCCACCGGCTCCGGGGCGGGAGTAGCGACGAGCAGTACTTC. Protein sequence: CASSHRLRGGSSDEQYF.

This clone was recorded once. The chain is built from TRBV6-5 and TRBJ1-2; D is undetermined. Germline CDR1 reads MNHEY; CDR2 reads SVGAGI. Trimming took 2 bases from V and 14 from J, leaving 12 bases between them. The CDR3 totals 11 residues. CDR3 DNA sequence: TGTGCCAGCAGTTACCAAAATACTCCAACCTTC. Translating it yields CASSYQNTPTF.

The chain employs TRBV2 and TRBJ2-7; TRBD2 aligns across 8 bases. Germline V gene lookup returns CDR1 SNHLY and CDR2 FYNNEI. The CDR3 runs to 15 residues. The trim removed 6 bases at V and 8 bases at J, leaving 15 bases unmatched. In DNA, the CDR3 is TGTGCCAGCAGAACACAGGCGGGGGGTGTACAGAAGCAGTACTTC. It is translated as CASRTQAGGVQKQYF.

The CDR3 region is CASSFSEEKLFF. DNA of the CDR3: TGTGCCAGCAGTTTCTCGGAGGAAAAACTGTTTTTT. The chain recombines TRBV12-3 or TRBV12-4 with TRBJ1-4; D remains ambiguous. The CDR3 loop spans 12 amino acids. The V end was cut by 3 bases, the J end by 8 bases, with 7 bases between.

The chain links TRBV18 to TRBJ1-1; D remains unclear. Trimming stripped 5 bases from V and 1 base from J, with 8 bases between. Germline V gene data show CDR1 as KGHSH and CDR2 as LQKENI. The length of the CDR3 is 13 residues. The CDR3 is CASSAGTNTEAFF. CDR3 DNA: TGTGCCAGCTCAGCAGGAACGAACACTGAAGCTTTCTTT.

The chain combines TRBV19 with TRBJ1-1, with D maybe TRBD1 (6 bases). In germline, CDR1 is LNHDA, CDR2 SQIVND (reference sequence). CDR3 length: 13 amino acids. Trimming took 4 bases from V and 4 from J, leaving 10 bases between them. This chain's CDR3 is CASSRGPITEAFF. CDR3 coding DNA: TGTGCCAGTAGTAGGGGGCCCATCACTGAAGCTTTCTTT.

This chain connects TRBV19 to TRBJ1-5, with D possibly TRBD1 on 6 matching bases. From germline, CDR1 is LNHDA and CDR2 SQIVND (reference sequence). The CDR3 covers 12 residues. V was shortened by 5 bases and J by 7 bases, with 9 bases between the two germline ends. CDR3 DNA sequence: TGTGCCAGTAGTCGTGGACAGCAGCCCCAGCATTTT. This sequence encodes CASSRGQQPQHF. Combining the CDR3 with reference TRBV19 and TRBJ1-5 gives the whole variable domain DGGITQSPKYLFRKEGQNVTLSCEQNLNHDAMYWYRQDPGQGLRLIYYSQIVNDFQKGDIAEGYSVSREKKESFPLTVTSAQKNPTAFYLCASSRGQQPQHFGDGTRLSIL.

The chain joins TRBV27 to TRBJ1-1, with D unclear. V lost 8 bases to trimming and J lost 4 bases, with 11 bases between them. Germline V CDR1 and CDR2: MNHEY, SMNVEV (reference sequence). CDR3 length: 12 residues. The CDR3 DNA sequence: TGTGCCAGCGGCCTCCATGGCACTGAAGCTTTCTTT. Translating it yields CASGLHGTEAFF.

The J gene is TRBJ1-2, the V gene TRBV18, with D possibly matching TRBD1 (6 bases). The V end was cut by 3 bases, the J end by 8 bases, with 10 bases between. The CDR3 length is 12 residues. Germline CDR1 reads KGHSH; CDR2 reads LQKENI. This CDR3 reads CASSPGQMGYTF. CDR3 nucleotides: TGTGCCAGCTCACCCGGACAGATGGGCTACACCTTC.

This clone was seen just once. The V and J genes are TRBV29-1 and TRBJ2-5; 7 bases map to TRBD2. The CDR3 spans 13 residues. Unmatched junction bases numbered 10, after V lost 7 bases and J lost 5 bases. CDR1 SQVTM and CDR2 ANQGSEA come from the germline V gene. CDR3 loop: CSAHSGGSETQYF. The CDR3 nucleotides are TGCAGCGCCCACTCGGGCGGGAGTGAGACCCAGTACTTC.

V usage is TRBV4-2 and J usage is TRBJ2-3, with 11 nucleotides matching TRBD1. Germline V gene sequence: CDR1 LGHNA, CDR2 YNFKEQ. There are 19 residues in the CDR3. The V and J ends lost 3 bases and 6 bases, in that order; junction bases with no gene match: 17. CDR3 sequence: CASSQPGPTGTGGRDTQYF. CDR3 sequence (DNA): TGTGCCAGCAGCCAGCCCGGGCCTACCGGGACAGGGGGGCGCGATACGCAGTATTTT.

The V and J genes are TRBV3-1 (or the pseudogene TRBV3-2) and TRBJ2-7; 7 nucleotides agree with TRBD2. Germline loops: CDR1 LGHDT, CDR2 YNNKEL (reference sequence). Trimming removed 5 bases from V and 4 bases from J; junction bases left unmatched: 8. The CDR3 spans 14 residues. In DNA, the CDR3 is TGTGCCAGCAGCAGCTTCGGGACTACATACGAGCAGTACTTC. Translation gives CASSSFGTTYEQYF.

The V call is TRBV6-5, the J call TRBJ1-2; unclear D gene. V shed 2 bases and J shed 1 base, with 8 bases lying between them. This CDR3 has 14 amino acids. Germline values: CDR1 MNHEY, CDR2 SVGAGI. The CDR3 coding sequence is TGTGCCAGCAGTTACAGCGAAAATAACTATGGCTACACCTTC. Translating it yields CASSYSENNYGYTF.

This clone has at least ten counts. The V and J genes are TRBV15 and TRBJ1-5; 7 nucleotides line up with TRBD1. The J segment lost 6 bases and the V segment lost 1 base, leaving 9 bases of the junction unmatched. Germline values: CDR1 LNHNV, CDR2 YYDKDF (reference sequence). CDR3 length equals 16 residues. In nucleotides, the CDR3 is TGTGCCACCAGCAGAGGAGGGGGCGAGGGTGTTCAGCCCCAGCATTTT. Translated, it gives CATSRGGGEGVQPQHF.

The chain links TRBV19 to TRBJ1-2; tentatively, D is TRBD1 (6 bases). The V gene lost 4 bases and the J gene lost 4 bases, with 13 bases spanning the gap. The CDR3 has 14 amino acids. Germline V gives CDR1 LNHDA, CDR2 SQIVND (reference sequence). CDR3: CASSTTGHLYGYTF. CDR3 DNA: TGTGCCAGTAGTACCACGGGACACCTCTATGGCTACACCTTC. Combining the CDR3 with reference TRBV19 and TRBJ1-2 gives the whole variable domain DGGITQSPKYLFRKEGQNVTLSCEQNLNHDAMYWYRQDPGQGLRLIYYSQIVNDFQKGDIAEGYSVSREKKESFPLTVTSAQKNPTAFYLCASSTTGHLYGYTFGSGTRLTVV.

The genes are TRBV11-2 and TRBJ2-2, with a weak D call TRBD2 (6 bases). This CDR3 region has 14 residues. V lost 4 bases and J 5 bases, leaving 11 bases between the germline ends. CDR1 is SGHAT and CDR2 is FQNNGV in the germline V gene. CDR3 loop: CASSSWRETGELFF. In nucleotides, the CDR3 is TGTGCCAGCAGCTCTTGGAGGGAAACCGGGGAGCTGTTTTTT.

This clone was seen many times. The chain links TRBV5-1 to TRBJ2-7, with 12 bases matching TRBD2. The CDR3 contains 15 residues. Germline lookup yields CDR1 SGHRS and CDR2 YFSETQ. V dropped 4 bases and J dropped 1; count of bases not matched to a gene: 3. CDR3 loop: CASSTGLAGSYEQYF. CDR3 DNA sequence: TGCGCCAGCAGCACAGGACTAGCGGGGTCCTACGAGCAGTACTTC.

The gene calls are TRBV24-1 and TRBJ2-5; TRBD2 agrees at 15 bases. The CDR3 loop spans 17 amino acids. Germline V gene lookup returns CDR1 KGHDR and CDR2 SFDVKD. Germline trimming cut 4 bases from V and 4 bases from J; bases unmatched to any gene: 6. This CDR3 reads CATSDRTSGRAGETQYF. The CDR3 DNA reads TGTGCCACCAGTGACAGGACTAGCGGGAGGGCCGGAGAGACCCAGTACTTC.